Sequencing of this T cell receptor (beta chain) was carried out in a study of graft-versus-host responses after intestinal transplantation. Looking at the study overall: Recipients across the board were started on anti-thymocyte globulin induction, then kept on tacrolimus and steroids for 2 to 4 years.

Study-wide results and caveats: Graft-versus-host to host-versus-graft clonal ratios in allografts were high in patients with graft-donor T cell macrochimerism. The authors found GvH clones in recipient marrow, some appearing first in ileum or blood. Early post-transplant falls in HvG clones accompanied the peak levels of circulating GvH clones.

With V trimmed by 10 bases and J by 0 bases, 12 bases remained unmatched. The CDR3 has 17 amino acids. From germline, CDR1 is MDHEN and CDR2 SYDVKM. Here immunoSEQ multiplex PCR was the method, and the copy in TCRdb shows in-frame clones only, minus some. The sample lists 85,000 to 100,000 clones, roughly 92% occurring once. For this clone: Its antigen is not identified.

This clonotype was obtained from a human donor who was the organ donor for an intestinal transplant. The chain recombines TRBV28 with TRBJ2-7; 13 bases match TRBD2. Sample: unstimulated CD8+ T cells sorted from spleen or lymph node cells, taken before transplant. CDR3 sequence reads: CAIRGLAGVKSSYEQYF. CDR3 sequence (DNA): TGTGCCATCCGCGGACTAGCGGGAGTCAAAAGCTCCTACGAGCAGTACTTC.